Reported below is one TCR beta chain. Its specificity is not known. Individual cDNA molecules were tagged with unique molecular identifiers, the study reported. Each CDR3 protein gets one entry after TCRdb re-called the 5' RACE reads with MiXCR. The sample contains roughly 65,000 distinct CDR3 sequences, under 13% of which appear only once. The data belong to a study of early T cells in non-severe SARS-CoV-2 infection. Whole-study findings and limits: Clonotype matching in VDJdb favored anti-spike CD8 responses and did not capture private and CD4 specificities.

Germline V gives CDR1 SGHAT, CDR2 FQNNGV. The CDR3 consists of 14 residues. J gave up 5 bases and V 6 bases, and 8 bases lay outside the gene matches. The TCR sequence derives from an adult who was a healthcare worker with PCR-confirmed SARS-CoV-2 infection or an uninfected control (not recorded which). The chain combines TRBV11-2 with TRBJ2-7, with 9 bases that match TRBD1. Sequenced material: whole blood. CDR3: CASSFRDRVHEQYF. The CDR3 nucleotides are TGTGCCAGCAGTTTCCGGGACAGGGTACACGAGCAGTACTTC.